A selection of T cell receptor beta chains follows, all from one sample in a study of blood T cells in healthy people across ages. TCRdb itself ran the 5' RACE reads through MiXCR, one entry per CDR3 protein. This table holds some 1 million distinct CDR3 sequences, over 35% found once. The sample taken for sequencing was blood. The receptors here all came from a woman aged 55-69 years in good health. Both conserved end residues are part of each CDR3. Expanded clones get a size class; other rows say once, few or many, or leave the size out.

V gene: TRBV12-3/TRBV12-4; J gene: TRBJ2-3; clone size: .; CDR3 protein: CASSSTTSTDTQYF
V gene: TRBV25-1; J gene: TRBJ2-7; clone size: .; CDR3 protein: CAHGASGTYEQYF
V gene: TRBV11-2; J gene: TRBJ2-1; clone size: .; CDR3 protein: CASSPYPSGSGNEQFF
V gene: TRBV6-2/TRBV6-3; J gene: TRBJ1-5; clone size: many; CDR3 protein: CASSYRGHSQPQHF
V gene: TRBV10-3; J gene: TRBJ1-6; clone size: many; CDR3 protein: CAISGDSDSPLHF
V gene: TRBV7-9; J gene: TRBJ2-7; clone size: .; CDR3 protein: CASSTYSSGHYEQYF
V gene: TRBV6-1; J gene: TRBJ2-7; clone size: once; CDR3 protein: CASSELQGAYEQYF
V gene: TRBV24-1; J gene: TRBJ2-3; clone size: .; CDR3 protein: CATSDLQILRGDALPTDTQYF
V gene: TRBV11-1; J gene: TRBJ2-1; clone size: .; CDR3 protein: CASSLVWGSIKAGSSYNEQFF
V gene: TRBV10-3; J gene: TRBJ1-6; clone size: .; CDR3 protein: CAIHSGPNSPLHF
V gene: TRBV20-1; J gene: TRBJ1-5; clone size: few; CDR3 protein: CSAQHLGNRQPQHF
V gene: TRBV7-9; J gene: TRBJ2-4; clone size: once; CDR3 protein: CASSPLGIQYF
V gene: TRBV5-1; J gene: TRBJ2-1; clone size: few; CDR3 protein: CASSFRDRGYLDEQFF
V gene: TRBV10-3; J gene: TRBJ2-7; clone size: .; CDR3 protein: CAIRETGATLEQYF
V gene: TRBV27; J gene: TRBJ2-3; clone size: .; CDR3 protein: CASSLKSWGGNTQYF
V gene: TRBV11-2; J gene: TRBJ2-7; clone size: few; CDR3 protein: CASSLWGRVAGTHYEQYF
V gene: TRBV7-2; J gene: TRBJ2-7; clone size: .; CDR3 protein: CASSLVWVRLGGTNLSSDEQYF
V gene: TRBV5-1; J gene: TRBJ2-3; clone size: few; CDR3 protein: CASSPGQGGADTQYF
V gene: TRBV10-3; J gene: TRBJ2-7; clone size: few; CDR3 protein: CAIKGQAPREQYF
V gene: TRBV12-3/TRBV12-4; J gene: TRBJ1-2; clone size: once; CDR3 protein: CASWGSRTWSGYTF
V gene: TRBV4-1; J gene: TRBJ2-1; clone size: .; CDR3 protein: CASKTGGNEQFF
V gene: TRBV7-2; J gene: TRBJ1-6; clone size: .; CDR3 protein: CASSLLTGGNSPLHF
V gene: TRBV30; J gene: TRBJ1-6; clone size: .; CDR3 protein: CAWSTTGRNSPLHF
V gene: TRBV6-5; J gene: TRBJ2-7; clone size: .; CDR3 protein: CASTPAGSSYEQYF
V gene: TRBV11-1; J gene: TRBJ2-4; clone size: .; CDR3 protein: CASSESNIQYF
V gene: TRBV12-3/TRBV12-4; J gene: TRBJ2-3; clone size: .; CDR3 protein: CASSQRTSGGTDTQYF
V gene: TRBV19; J gene: TRBJ1-5; clone size: .; CDR3 protein: CASTWGTGGNQPQHF
V gene: TRBV20-1; J gene: TRBJ2-3; clone size: .; CDR3 protein: CSARDRVAGTDTQYF
V gene: TRBV20-1; J gene: TRBJ1-2; clone size: few; CDR3 protein: CSAETGEGYGYTF
V gene: TRBV20-1; J gene: TRBJ2-7; clone size: .; CDR3 protein: CSARTGGSWEQYF
V gene: TRBV20-1; J gene: TRBJ2-3; clone size: .; CDR3 protein: CSAPKGGAPDTQYF
V gene: TRBV27; J gene: TRBJ2-5; clone size: many; CDR3 protein: CASSFTTGGAKTQYF
V gene: TRBV10-1; J gene: TRBJ2-1; clone size: .; CDR3 protein: CASSAIKTGTGANEQFF
V gene: TRBV12-3/TRBV12-4; J gene: TRBJ2-5; clone size: .; CDR3 protein: CASSPGGTGGAETQYF
V gene: TRBV27; J gene: TRBJ2-5; clone size: .; CDR3 protein: CASKGGKETQYF
V gene: TRBV2; J gene: TRBJ1-1; clone size: .; CDR3 protein: CASSEGRVGTEAFF
V gene: TRBV10-2; J gene: TRBJ1-2; clone size: many; CDR3 protein: CASSESANYGYTF
V gene: TRBV5-1; J gene: TRBJ2-5; clone size: .; CDR3 protein: CASSPGQGASETQYF
V gene: TRBV5-6; J gene: TRBJ2-3; clone size: .; CDR3 protein: CASSSPRQGTDTQYF
V gene: TRBV21-1; J gene: TRBJ1-2; clone size: once; CDR3 protein: CASSKAGTANYGYTF
V gene: TRBV7-9; J gene: .; clone size: .; CDR3 protein: CASRISGWETQYF
V gene: TRBV6-5; J gene: TRBJ1-1; clone size: few; CDR3 protein: CASRTQGANTEAFF
V gene: TRBV10-2; J gene: TRBJ1-2; clone size: few; CDR3 protein: CASSELDRATPNYGYTF
V gene: TRBV2; J gene: TRBJ2-7; clone size: .; CDR3 protein: CASMGHGREYF
V gene: TRBV6-5; J gene: TRBJ2-4; clone size: few; CDR3 protein: CASSYAGAGSVQYF
V gene: TRBV4-1; J gene: TRBJ2-7; clone size: .; CDR3 protein: CASSRIQGFSYEQYF
V gene: TRBV20-1; J gene: TRBJ2-1; clone size: .; CDR3 protein: CSARDPGTSDNEQFF
V gene: TRBV6-1; J gene: TRBJ2-7; clone size: .; CDR3 protein: CASSGIPSGRVSYEQYF
V gene: TRBV20-1; J gene: TRBJ2-1; clone size: few; CDR3 protein: CSAREDSYPYNEQFF
V gene: TRBV5-1; J gene: TRBJ2-5; clone size: few; CDR3 protein: CASRGLEETQYF
V gene: TRBV5-1; J gene: TRBJ2-1; clone size: .; CDR3 protein: CASSFWRGGSYNEQFF
V gene: TRBV5-1; J gene: TRBJ2-3; clone size: .; CDR3 protein: CASSLGRDGTDTQYF
V gene: TRBV3-1; J gene: TRBJ2-7; clone size: .; CDR3 protein: CASSQGQGTTQYF
V gene: TRBV6-6; J gene: TRBJ1-1; clone size: .; CDR3 protein: CASSYSAGPHTEAFF